This T cell receptor beta chain was found in a study of blood T cell repertoires in COVID-19. The protocol was immunoSEQ multiplex PCR, while the TCRdb copy is restricted to in-frame clones and leaves out a portion. The sample has 300,000 to 350,000 clones; about 87% are singletons. Germline CDR1 reads SGHVS; CDR2 reads FNYEAQ. CDR3 size: 12 residues. Trimming removed 3 bases at V and 10 bases at J, with 10 bases between. The V call is TRBV7-6, the J call TRBJ2-1; D gene ambiguous. The source material was PBMCs or T cells enriched from blood (not recorded which). The sequence came from a man under 40 who had recovered from COVID-19. This CDR3 reads CASSFADGEQFF. CDR3 nucleotide sequence: TGTGCCAGCAGCTTCGCGGATGGCGAGCAGTTCTTC. Together with reference TRBV7-6 and TRBJ2-1, the CDR3 gives the full variable domain: GAGVSQSPRYKVTKRGQDVALRCDPISGHVSLYWYRQALGQGPEFLTYFNYEAQQDKSGLPNDRFSAERPEGSISTLTIQRTEQRDSAMYRCASSFADGEQFFGPGTRLTVL.